This TCR beta chain was obtained from a study of Ad26.COV2.S vaccination and SARS-CoV-2 variants. In germline, CDR1 is MGHDK, CDR2 SYGVNS. The V end was cut by 7 bases, the J end by 1 base, with 10 bases between. The CDR3 totals 14 residues. TCRdb's copy holds only in-frame clones and misses some; the assay was immunoSEQ multiplex PCR. The sample has around 380,000 clones, 80% to 90% seen once. Stated treatment: some 20 received Ad26.COV2.S at low or high dose, single or two shots; roughly 5 received placebo; per-sample allocation not given. At day 63 after the first vaccine or placebo injection, samples were drawn.

The J gene is TRBJ2-2, the V gene TRBV25-1; either TRBD1 or TRBD2 may supply D (6 bases each). This specimen consisted of peripheral blood, obtained in a trial of Ad26.COV2.S vaccine versus placebo. This sequence originates from a person aged 18-65 years who received the Ad26.COV2.S COVID-19 vaccine or a placebo. The CDR3 sequence is CASTGGWNTGELFF. CDR3 nucleotides: TGTGCCAGCACCGGGGGCTGGAACACCGGGGAGCTGTTTTTT.